A selection of T cell receptor beta chains follows, all from one sample in a study of blood T cells in healthy people across ages. One entry per CDR3 protein, called by TCRdb with MiXCR from the 5' RACE reads. The sample holds some 760,000 distinct CDR3 sequences; approximately 25% are singletons and the top ten take under 4.5%. This sample also belongs to another study, concerning T cells of mothers and their children.

The sequencing sample was made of blood. These receptors came from a boy aged 5-17 years in good health. Each CDR3 is given with its conserved first and last residue. D genes are given only for firm matches. Only part of the rows carry a size: once, few, many, or a class if the clone is expanded.

clone size: .; V gene: TRBV7-2; D gene: .; J gene: TRBJ1-1; CDR3 protein: CASSFSTGPEAFF; CDR3 DNA: TGTGCCAGCAGCTTCTCGACTGGCCCTGAAGCTTTCTTT
clone size: few; V gene: TRBV7-3; D gene: .; J gene: TRBJ2-4; CDR3 protein: CASSLLRATDIQYF; CDR3 DNA: TGTGCCAGCAGCTTACTAAGGGCGACGGACATTCAGTACTTC
clone size: few; V gene: TRBV3-1; D gene: .; J gene: TRBJ2-1; CDR3 protein: CASSQIFNSYNEQFF; CDR3 DNA: TGTGCCAGCAGCCAAATATTTAACTCCTACAATGAGCAGTTCTTC
clone size: .; V gene: TRBV6-6; D gene: .; J gene: TRBJ2-7; CDR3 protein: CASSPVAIQAYEQYF; CDR3 DNA: TGTGCCAGCAGCCCGGTGGCGATTCAGGCCTACGAGCAGTACTTC
clone size: few; V gene: TRBV3-1; D gene: TRBD2; J gene: TRBJ2-5; CDR3 protein: CTSSPRGDGETQYF; CDR3 DNA: TGTACCAGCAGCCCACGGGGGGATGGCGAGACCCAGTACTTC
clone size: many; V gene: TRBV6-2/TRBV6-3; D gene: .; J gene: TRBJ1-1; CDR3 protein: CASSAAENTEAFF; CDR3 DNA: TGTGCCAGCAGTGCCGCAGAGAACACTGAAGCTTTCTTT
clone size: few; V gene: TRBV29-1; D gene: TRBD1; J gene: TRBJ2-5; CDR3 protein: CSARTGAWVGETQYF; CDR3 DNA: TGCAGCGCCCGGACAGGGGCTTGGGTAGGCGAGACCCAGTACTTC
clone size: .; V gene: TRBV7-9; D gene: TRBD1; J gene: TRBJ1-2; CDR3 protein: CASSLSDRGFSGYTF; CDR3 DNA: TGTGCCAGCAGCTTATCGGACAGGGGATTCAGTGGCTACACCTTC
clone size: few; V gene: TRBV6-4; D gene: .; J gene: TRBJ2-3; CDR3 protein: CASSDDDAPDTQYF; CDR3 DNA: TGTGCCAGCAGTGACGATGATGCGCCAGATACGCAGTATTTT
clone size: .; V gene: TRBV20-1; D gene: .; J gene: TRBJ2-1; CDR3 protein: CSVHKRAFSQIEQFF; CDR3 DNA: TGCAGTGTTCACAAGCGGGCCTTTTCCCAAATTGAGCAGTTCTTC
clone size: .; V gene: TRBV18; D gene: .; J gene: TRBJ2-1; CDR3 protein: CASSNFSYNEQFF; CDR3 DNA: TGTGCCAGCTCAAATTTCTCCTACAATGAGCAGTTCTTC
clone size: once; V gene: TRBV28; D gene: .; J gene: TRBJ1-6; CDR3 protein: CASRGTGFSPLHF; CDR3 DNA: TGTGCCAGCAGGGGAACAGGGTTTTCACCCCTCCACTTT
clone size: .; V gene: TRBV29-1; D gene: .; J gene: TRBJ2-3; CDR3 protein: CSVVAAPAGTDTQYF; CDR3 DNA: TGCAGCGTTGTGGCGGCCCCAGCAGGCACAGATACGCAGTATTTT
clone size: .; V gene: TRBV28; D gene: TRBD1; J gene: TRBJ1-1; CDR3 protein: CASSAPGTGNTEAFF; CDR3 DNA: TGTGCCAGCAGTGCCCCCGGGACAGGCAACACTGAAGCTTTCTTT
clone size: few; V gene: TRBV5-6; D gene: .; J gene: TRBJ2-5; CDR3 protein: CASSFYPLQGQETQYF; CDR3 DNA: TGTGCCAGCAGCTTTTACCCGTTACAGGGACAAGAGACCCAGTACTTC
clone size: few; V gene: TRBV5-1; D gene: .; J gene: TRBJ1-1; CDR3 protein: CASSPGASTEAFF; CDR3 DNA: TGCGCCAGCAGCCCCGGCGCGAGCACTGAAGCTTTCTTT
clone size: .; V gene: TRBV29-1; D gene: .; J gene: TRBJ1-1; CDR3 protein: CSVAPQLATEAFF; CDR3 DNA: TGCAGCGTTGCGCCGCAGCTGGCCACTGAAGCTTTCTTT
clone size: few; V gene: TRBV28; D gene: TRBD1; J gene: TRBJ2-4; CDR3 protein: CASSLPGQGNIPYF; CDR3 DNA: TGTGCCAGCAGTCTACCGGGACAGGGAAACATTCCGTACTTC
clone size: few; V gene: TRBV28; D gene: .; J gene: TRBJ1-4; CDR3 protein: CASSQNGVGVNEKLFF; CDR3 DNA: TGTGCCAGCAGCCAAAATGGGGTCGGGGTAAATGAAAAACTGTTTTTT
clone size: .; V gene: TRBV28; D gene: TRBD2; J gene: TRBJ2-5; CDR3 protein: CASSLGTSGMRLETQYF; CDR3 DNA: TGTGCCAGCAGTTTAGGGACTAGCGGGATGCGGCTAGAGACCCAGTACTTC